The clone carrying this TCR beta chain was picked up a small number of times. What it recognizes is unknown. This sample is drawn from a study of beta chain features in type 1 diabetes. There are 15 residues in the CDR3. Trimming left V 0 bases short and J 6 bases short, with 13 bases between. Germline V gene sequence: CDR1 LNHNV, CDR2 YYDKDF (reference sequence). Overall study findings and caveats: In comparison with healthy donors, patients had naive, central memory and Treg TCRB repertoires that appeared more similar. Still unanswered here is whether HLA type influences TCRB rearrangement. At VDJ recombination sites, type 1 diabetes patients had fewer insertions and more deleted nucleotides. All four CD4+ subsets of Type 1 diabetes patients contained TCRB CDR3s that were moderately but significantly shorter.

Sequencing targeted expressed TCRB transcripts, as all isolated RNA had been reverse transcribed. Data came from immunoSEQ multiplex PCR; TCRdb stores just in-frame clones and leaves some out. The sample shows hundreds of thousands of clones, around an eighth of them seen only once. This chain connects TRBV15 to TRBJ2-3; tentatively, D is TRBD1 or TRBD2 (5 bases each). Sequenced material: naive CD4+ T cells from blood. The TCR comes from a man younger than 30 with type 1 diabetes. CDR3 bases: TGTGCCACCAGCAGAGATCGGGGCAACGTGGATACGCAGTATTTT. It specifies CATSRDRGNVDTQYF.